The T cell receptor (beta chain) under discussion was sequenced for a study of blood T cell repertoires in COVID-19. Overall study: The samples span acute and convalescent COVID-19 from the United States, Italy and Spain.

The trim removed 1 base at V and 0 bases at J, leaving 9 bases unmatched. CDR3 size: 18 residues. Germline values: CDR1 MGHRA, CDR2 YSYEKL. Produced via immunoSEQ multiplex PCR; TCRdb's table is partial and in-frame only. The sample includes 150,000 to 200,000 clones, around 80% of them seen just once. Recovery meant two consecutive negative NP/OP PCR tests, professional clearance, or resolved symptoms. The sample consisted of PBMCs or T cells enriched from blood (not recorded which). The chain couples TRBV4-1 to TRBJ2-3, with 8 nucleotides matching TRBD2. The TCR comes from a middle-aged man who had recovered from COVID-19. CDR3 DNA: TGCGCCAGCAGCCAAGGCCAGCGGGGGAGACCTAGCACAGATACGCAGTATTTT. Residues: CASSQGQRGRPSTDTQYF.